These T cell receptor beta chains were read from a single sample in a study of blood T cell repertoires in COVID-19. The data were produced by immunoSEQ multiplex PCR, yet TCRdb's version contains in-frame clones alone and is incomplete. The top ten hold approximately 14% of the sample, which has 17,000 or so clones, about four fifths seen once. Sequenced input: peripheral blood. The receptor set was obtained from a man aged 35 to 55 with active or convalescent COVID-19. Both conserved end residues are part of each CDR3. D genes are given only for firm matches. Size is omitted from some rows. Given values are once, few, many or a class for expanded clones.

D gene: NA; V gene: TRBV29-1; J gene: TRBJ1-2; clone size: once; CDR3 DNA: TGCAGCGTTGAGGAGACCTCCCTAGCCTTC; CDR3 protein: CSVEETSLAF
D gene: TRBD1; V gene: TRBV9; J gene: TRBJ1-4; clone size: NA; CDR3 DNA: TGTGCCAGCAGCACCCGACAGGGGGCCTCAACTAATGAAAAACTGTTTTTT; CDR3 protein: CASSTRQGASTNEKLFF
D gene: NA; V gene: TRBV19; J gene: TRBJ1-2; clone size: once; CDR3 DNA: TGTGCCAGCAGAATGAGGACAGCTGGAGATATATATGGCTACACCTTC; CDR3 protein: CASRMRTAGDIYGYTF
D gene: NA; V gene: TRBV27; J gene: TRBJ2-1; clone size: NA; CDR3 DNA: TGTGCCAGCAGTTTAGCGCAGGGAATATACAATGAGCAGTTCTTC; CDR3 protein: CASSLAQGIYNEQFF
D gene: TRBD1; V gene: TRBV5-6; J gene: TRBJ2-5; clone size: NA; CDR3 DNA: TGTGCCAGCAGCTCTGGACAGGTCCAGTACTTC; CDR3 protein: CASSSGQVQYF
D gene: NA; V gene: TRBV30; J gene: TRBJ1-4; clone size: NA; CDR3 DNA: TGTGCCTGTTACGGGGGTCGTGAAAAACTGTTTTTT; CDR3 protein: CACYGGREKLFF
D gene: TRBD1; V gene: TRBV5-1; J gene: TRBJ1-6; clone size: NA; CDR3 DNA: TGCGCCAGCAGCACCGGGACAGGGGGCTCCTATAATTCACCCCTCCACTTT; CDR3 protein: CASSTGTGGSYNSPLHF
D gene: NA; V gene: TRBV7-3; J gene: TRBJ2-1; clone size: NA; CDR3 DNA: TGTGCCAGCAGCCCAAAGTACGCGGCCTACAATGAGCAGTTCTTC; CDR3 protein: CASSPKYAAYNEQFF
D gene: TRBD2; V gene: TRBV9; J gene: TRBJ2-5; clone size: NA; CDR3 DNA: TGTGCCAGCAGCGGACTAGCGGGGGGGCCGGCAGAGACCCAGTACTTC; CDR3 protein: CASSGLAGGPAETQYF
D gene: NA; V gene: TRBV27; J gene: TRBJ2-7; clone size: NA; CDR3 DNA: TGTGCCAGCGCAGAGGGGGACCCCTACGAGCAGTACTTC; CDR3 protein: CASAEGDPYEQYF
D gene: NA; V gene: TRBV5-5; J gene: TRBJ2-7; clone size: NA; CDR3 DNA: TGTGCCAGCAGCTTATCCCCAGGGCGGACCAGCTCCTACGAGCAGTACTTC; CDR3 protein: CASSLSPGRTSSYEQYF
D gene: TRBD2; V gene: TRBV4-2; J gene: TRBJ2-6; clone size: NA; CDR3 DNA: TGTGCCAGCAGCCAAGCCCCTTACACTAGCGGGGGGGTCTCTGGGGCCAACGTCCTGACTTTC; CDR3 protein: CASSQAPYTSGGVSGANVLTF
D gene: NA; V gene: TRBV27; J gene: TRBJ1-6; clone size: NA; CDR3 DNA: TGTGCCAGCAGTGCCCGGGACAACCGAGTGGCACCCCTCCACTTT; CDR3 protein: CASSARDNRVAPLHF
D gene: NA; V gene: TRBV5-1; J gene: TRBJ1-1; clone size: few; CDR3 DNA: TGCGCCAGCAGCTTGTCAGGACACCTGAACACTGAAGCTTTCTTT; CDR3 protein: CASSLSGHLNTEAFF
D gene: TRBD1; V gene: TRBV12-5; J gene: TRBJ1-4; clone size: NA; CDR3 DNA: TGTGCTAGTGGTGTAACCGGGACAGGGGCTCCTAATGAAAAACTGTTTTTT; CDR3 protein: CASGVTGTGAPNEKLFF
D gene: NA; V gene: TRBV5-1; J gene: TRBJ1-3; clone size: NA; CDR3 DNA: TGCGCCAGCAGCCAACAAGGCGGGGGATCTTCTGGAAACACCATATATTTT; CDR3 protein: CASSQQGGGSSGNTIYF
D gene: TRBD1; V gene: TRBV18; J gene: TRBJ1-1; clone size: NA; CDR3 DNA: TGTGCCAGCTCACTGGACAGGGGTCGAACCGACACTGAAGCTTTCTTT; CDR3 protein: CASSLDRGRTDTEAFF
D gene: TRBD1; V gene: TRBV30; J gene: TRBJ2-2; clone size: NA; CDR3 DNA: TGTGCCTGCGACAGGGTCGGCACCGGGGAGCTGTTTTTT; CDR3 protein: CACDRVGTGELFF
D gene: TRBD1; V gene: TRBV18; J gene: TRBJ1-6; clone size: NA; CDR3 DNA: TGTGCCAGCTCCCCGGACAGGGGCTTTTCACCCCTCCACTTT; CDR3 protein: CASSPDRGFSPLHF
D gene: TRBD1; V gene: TRBV5-6; J gene: TRBJ1-4; clone size: NA; CDR3 DNA: TGTGCCAGCAGCTTACAGGGGATAGGGGAAAAACTGTTTTTT; CDR3 protein: CASSLQGIGEKLFF
D gene: NA; V gene: TRBV18; J gene: TRBJ1-2; clone size: NA; CDR3 DNA: TGTGCCAGCTCACCACGGGGGGGAACGGACTATGGCTACACCTTC; CDR3 protein: CASSPRGGTDYGYTF
D gene: NA; V gene: TRBV6-2/TRBV6-3; J gene: TRBJ2-7; clone size: NA; CDR3 DNA: TGTGCCAGCAGTTACCTTCGGGACGAGCAGTACTTC; CDR3 protein: CASSYLRDEQYF
D gene: NA; V gene: TRBV3-1/TRBV3-2; J gene: TRBJ1-2; clone size: NA; CDR3 DNA: TGTGCCAGCAGCCAAGAACCGCCCAGGGCAAGGCTATCTTTCTATGGCTACACCTTC; CDR3 protein: CASSQEPPRARLSFYGYTF
D gene: TRBD2; V gene: TRBV27; J gene: TRBJ2-3; clone size: NA; CDR3 DNA: TGTGCCAGCAGTCGATTTAGCGGGGGGGCAGCAGATACGCAGTATTTT; CDR3 protein: CASSRFSGGAADTQYF
D gene: TRBD2; V gene: TRBV4-1; J gene: TRBJ2-7; clone size: NA; CDR3 DNA: TGCGCCAGCAGCCAAGATCTTTTCGGACTAGGGGCCTACGAGCAGTACTTC; CDR3 protein: CASSQDLFGLGAYEQYF
D gene: TRBD1; V gene: TRBV7-9; J gene: TRBJ1-1; clone size: NA; CDR3 DNA: TGTGCCAGCAGCTGGGACAGGGTGGGCACTGAAGCTTTCTTT; CDR3 protein: CASSWDRVGTEAFF
D gene: TRBD1; V gene: TRBV7-9; J gene: TRBJ1-4; clone size: NA; CDR3 DNA: TGTGCCAGCAGCCCCCCCATGGGACAGAATGAAAAACTGTTTTTT; CDR3 protein: CASSPPMGQNEKLFF
D gene: TRBD1; V gene: TRBV18; J gene: TRBJ2-1; clone size: few; CDR3 DNA: TGTGCCAGCTCGCTCTCGGCCGACAGGGTGATGTATGAGCAGTTCTTC; CDR3 protein: CASSLSADRVMYEQFF
D gene: NA; V gene: TRBV5-6; J gene: TRBJ2-5; clone size: NA; CDR3 DNA: TGTGCCAGCAGCTTCGGGGAGACCCAGTACTTC; CDR3 protein: CASSFGETQYF
D gene: NA; V gene: TRBV11-2; J gene: TRBJ1-1; clone size: NA; CDR3 DNA: TGTGCCAGCAGCTTAGATCTCGGGAGACTCACTGAAGCTTTCTTT; CDR3 protein: CASSLDLGRLTEAFF
D gene: NA; V gene: TRBV5-1; J gene: TRBJ1-4; clone size: NA; CDR3 DNA: TGCGCCAGCAGCTTGGGTACAGTTGCAACTAATGAAAAACTGTTTTTT; CDR3 protein: CASSLGTVATNEKLFF
D gene: NA; V gene: TRBV18; J gene: TRBJ1-5; clone size: NA; CDR3 DNA: TGTGCCAGCTCTTCGCAGGACTTAAATCAGCCCCAGCATTTT; CDR3 protein: CASSSQDLNQPQHF
D gene: NA; V gene: TRBV4-3; J gene: TRBJ1-6; clone size: NA; CDR3 DNA: TGCGCCAGCAGCCGGTACGGTTCACCCCTCCACTTT; CDR3 protein: CASSRYGSPLHF
D gene: NA; V gene: TRBV7-5; J gene: TRBJ2-1; clone size: NA; CDR3 DNA: TGTGCCAGAAGCTTAGCGACCTGTATCCGGGACAGGGGACTCAATCATGAAAATGAGCAGTTCTTC; CDR3 protein: CARSLATCIRDRGLNHENEQFF
D gene: NA; V gene: TRBV7-6; J gene: TRBJ1-2; clone size: NA; CDR3 DNA: TGTGCCAGCAGCCCCGACAGGTCCGATCTCTATGGCTACACCTTC; CDR3 protein: CASSPDRSDLYGYTF
D gene: NA; V gene: TRBV20-1; J gene: TRBJ2-7; clone size: NA; CDR3 DNA: TGCAGTGCTCAGACAGACTACGAGCAGTACTTC; CDR3 protein: CSAQTDYEQYF
D gene: NA; V gene: TRBV7-9; J gene: TRBJ1-6; clone size: few; CDR3 DNA: TGTGCCAGCAGCTTAGTGGGGAGCGGGACGGCTGTCCCTACGCTCCACTTT; CDR3 protein: CASSLVGSGTAVPTLHF
D gene: NA; V gene: TRBV5-1; J gene: TRBJ2-5; clone size: NA; CDR3 DNA: TGCGCCAGCAGCCCGACAGGTGTACCCCAAGAGACCCAGTACTTC; CDR3 protein: CASSPTGVPQETQYF
D gene: TRBD1; V gene: TRBV15; J gene: TRBJ2-7; clone size: NA; CDR3 DNA: TGTGCCACCAGCAGGGGGGACAGCTCCTACGAGCAGTACTTC; CDR3 protein: CATSRGDSSYEQYF
D gene: TRBD2; V gene: TRBV5-5; J gene: TRBJ2-5; clone size: NA; CDR3 DNA: TGTGCCAGCAGTCCCGCGGTAGCGGGGGGGTCAAAGACCCAGTACTTC; CDR3 protein: CASSPAVAGGSKTQYF